This T cell receptor beta chain is drawn from a study of T cell repertoires in cytomegalovirus infection. As to this clonotype: Its antigen is unidentified.

This CDR3 is 14 amino acids long. Per germline, CDR1 SGDLS and CDR2 YYNGEE. The trim removed 2 bases at V and 7 bases at J, leaving 5 bases unmatched. Findings and caveats of the study: HLA-C-restricted CMV-specific TCR beta clonotypes prevailed in the ex vivo response.

MiXCR was run by TCRdb on the reads, yielding one entry per CDR3 protein. The sample records 650,000 to 900,000 distinct CDR3 sequences, roughly 28% being singletons. The sample consisted of cultured CD8+ T cells from PBMCs, taken from culture after CMV antigen stimulation. The J gene is TRBJ2-7, the V gene TRBV9, with 11 bases lining up with TRBD2. The sequence came from a human donor in good health (CMV status not recorded). Some clones in this sample may be carry-over from other donors' samples. CDR3 in amino acids: CASSVSGGAEEQYF. For the CDR3, the DNA is TGTGCCAGCAGCGTTAGCGGGGGGGCCGAGGAGCAGTACTTC.